This T cell receptor beta chain was obtained from a study of T-cell reconstitution after alpha-beta-depleted transplantation in children. General study results and limits: It was surviving recipient T cells and thymic progenitors that gave some patients high TCRbeta diversity at day 60. By one year post-transplant, T-cell counts and diversity largely arose from T cells that were newly produced. At around two months after transplant, the alpha-beta T cells were reportedly derived from several hundred expanded clones that came from non-depleted graft cells.

This clonotype was seen more than once but under ten times. Its specificity is unknown. Preparing the TCRbeta library involved the use of unique molecular identifiers. TCRdb processed the PCR reads anew with MiXCR; each CDR3 protein has one entry. This sample has about 590,000 distinct CDR3 sequences, with 10% to 15% found just once. The CDR3 totals 18 residues. Germline CDR1 reads MDHEN; CDR2 reads SYDVKM. V shed 8 bases and J 2 bases; nucleotides not matched to a gene: 17. The origin of this receptor is a male patient younger than 18 who had a stem cell transplant for acute myeloid leukemia, so the T cells may come from the graft donor. This sequence joins TRBV28 and TRBJ2-7, with TRBD1 matching over 11 bases. Source: PBMCs, mostly from graft donor cells, taken 360 days after TCRalphabeta/CD19-depleted stem cell transplant. The CDR3 region is CASRPPGQGARWTYEQYF. CDR3 DNA sequence: TGTGCCAGCCGACCACCCGGACAGGGGGCACGGTGGACCTACGAGCAGTACTTC.